A selection of T cell receptor beta chains follows, all from one sample in a study of blood T cells in healthy people across ages. A single record per CDR3 protein comes from TCRdb applying MiXCR to the 5' RACE reads. In the table there are 600,000 or so distinct CDR3 sequences, under 30% of which are singletons. The sample consisted of blood. The receptors were gathered from a woman over 75 in good health. CDR3s include the opening cysteine and the closing phenylalanine or tryptophan. Fields, in order: J gene, V gene, CDR3 protein.

TRBJ1-5	TRBV7-2	CASSLDSATLNRPQHF
TRBJ2-2	TRBV15	CATSIDRADTGELFF
TRBJ2-1	TRBV7-8	CASSLAGGEIQFF
TRBJ2-3	TRBV30	CASTTPGQVGTQYF
TRBJ2-3	TRBV5-4	CASRSTGGRTDTQYF
TRBJ1-5	TRBV6-2/TRBV6-3	CASNPLGGLGFQPQHF
TRBJ2-2	TRBV7-8	CASSPGLAGGLTGELFF
TRBJ1-6	TRBV5-6	CASSAGTGDNSPLHF
TRBJ2-7	TRBV5-6	CASSTDRVYEQYF
TRBJ2-1	TRBV19	CASKVYNEQFF
TRBJ2-7	TRBV14	CASSQAGTQNYNEQYF
TRBJ2-3	TRBV5-1	CASSLNGDTQYF
TRBJ2-7	TRBV4-2	CASSQRTGVGNEQYF
TRBJ1-1	TRBV5-1	CASRQNMNTEAFF
TRBJ2-1	TRBV20-1	CSATSGGAGYNEQFF
TRBJ1-2	TRBV12-3/TRBV12-4	CASSLGTGAYYGYTF
TRBJ1-2	TRBV4-1	CASSLTVGESNYGYTF
TRBJ1-1	TRBV5-1	CASRRDRGLTEAFF
TRBJ1-2	TRBV25-1	CASSPTGALSYGYTF
TRBJ2-7	TRBV28	CASSLPAGDNDNEQYF
TRBJ1-1	TRBV4-3	CASSQDRREAFF
TRBJ2-3	TRBV4-2	CASSPGTSGGIDTQYF
TRBJ2-7	TRBV6-5	CASTPSGLGHEQYF
TRBJ1-5	TRBV2	CASRAGKNQPQHF
TRBJ2-7	TRBV7-2	CASSPQGFQQYF
TRBJ1-2	TRBV7-9	CASSFGGQSPGGYTF
TRBJ2-5	TRBV9	CASSVATLRGQETQYF
TRBJ2-1	TRBV20-1	CSARDPRVTNNEQFF
TRBJ1-2	TRBV30	CAYRTGGYGYTF